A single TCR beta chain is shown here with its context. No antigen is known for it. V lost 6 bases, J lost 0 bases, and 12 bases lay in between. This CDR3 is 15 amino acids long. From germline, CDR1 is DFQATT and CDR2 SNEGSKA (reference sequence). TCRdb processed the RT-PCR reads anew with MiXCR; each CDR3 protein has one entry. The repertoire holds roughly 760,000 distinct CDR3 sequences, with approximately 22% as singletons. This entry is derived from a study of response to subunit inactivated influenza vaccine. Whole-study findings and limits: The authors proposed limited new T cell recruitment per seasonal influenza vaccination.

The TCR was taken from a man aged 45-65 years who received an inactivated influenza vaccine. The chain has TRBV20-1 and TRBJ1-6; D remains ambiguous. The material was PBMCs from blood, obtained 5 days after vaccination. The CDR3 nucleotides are TGCAGTGCAGTTCCAAGGAGCTCCTATAATTCACCCCTCCACTTT. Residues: CSAVPRSSYNSPLHF.